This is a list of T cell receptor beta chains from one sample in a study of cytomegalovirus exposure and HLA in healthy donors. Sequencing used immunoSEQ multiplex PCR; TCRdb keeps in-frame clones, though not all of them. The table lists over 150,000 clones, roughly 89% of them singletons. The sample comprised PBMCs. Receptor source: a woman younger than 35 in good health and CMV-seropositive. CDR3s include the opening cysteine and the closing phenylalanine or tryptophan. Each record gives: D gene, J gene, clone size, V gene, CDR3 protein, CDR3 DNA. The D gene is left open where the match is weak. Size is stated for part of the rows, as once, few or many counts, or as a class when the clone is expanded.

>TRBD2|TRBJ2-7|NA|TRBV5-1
CASSMWTATSGNYEQYF
TGCGCCAGCAGCATGTGGACAGCCACTAGCGGCAACTACGAGCAGTACTTC
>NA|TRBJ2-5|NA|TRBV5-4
CASSPRGTQETQYF
TGTGCCAGCAGCCCTAGGGGCACCCAAGAGACCCAGTACTTC
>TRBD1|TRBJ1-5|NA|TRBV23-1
CASSQPGQGNQPQHF
TGCGCCAGCAGTCAACCGGGACAGGGGAATCAGCCCCAGCATTTT
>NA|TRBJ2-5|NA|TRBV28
CASSFRGQETQYF
TGTGCCAGCAGTTTCCGGGGTCAAGAGACCCAGTACTTC
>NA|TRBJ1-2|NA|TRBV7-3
CASSLRREDYGYTF
TGTGCCAGCAGCTTAAGGAGGGAGGACTATGGCTACACCTTC
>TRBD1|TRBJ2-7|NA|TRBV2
CASSVDRGVGEQYF
TGTGCCAGCAGTGTTGACAGGGGTGTCGGCGAGCAGTACTTC
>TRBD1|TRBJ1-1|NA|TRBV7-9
CASTDNRGNTEAFF
TGTGCCAGCACCGATAACAGGGGTAACACTGAAGCTTTCTTT
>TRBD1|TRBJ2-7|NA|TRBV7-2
CASSFIPGQTYEQYF
TGTGCCAGCAGCTTTATCCCGGGACAGACCTACGAGCAGTACTTC
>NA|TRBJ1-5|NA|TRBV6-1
CASNGKDKTIYPQHF
TGTGCCAGTAATGGGAAGGACAAAACCATCTATCCCCAGCATTTT
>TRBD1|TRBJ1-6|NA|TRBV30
CAWSAQGGSPLHF
TGTGCCTGGAGCGCCCAGGGGGGTTCACCCCTCCACTTT
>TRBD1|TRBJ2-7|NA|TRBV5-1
CASSRGQEIGEQYF
TGCGCCAGCAGCCGGGGACAGGAAATCGGCGAGCAGTACTTC
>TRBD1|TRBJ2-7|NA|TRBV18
CASSSDRAYEQYF
TGTGCCAGCTCAAGTGACAGGGCCTACGAGCAGTACTTC
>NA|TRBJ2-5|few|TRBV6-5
CASSKLNQETQYF
TGTGCCAGCAGTAAACTAAACCAAGAGACCCAGTACTTC
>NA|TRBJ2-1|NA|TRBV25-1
CASSESRGGIGNEQFF
TGTGCCAGCAGTGAATCAAGAGGCGGGATAGGAAATGAGCAGTTCTTC
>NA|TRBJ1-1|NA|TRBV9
CASSVAAVNTEAFF
TGTGCCAGCAGCGTAGCGGCGGTGAACACTGAAGCTTTCTTT
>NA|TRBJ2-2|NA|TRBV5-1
CASSLDSGNTGELFF
TGCGCCAGCAGCTTGGATAGCGGCAACACCGGGGAGCTGTTTTTT
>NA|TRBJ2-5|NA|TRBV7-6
CASSFSTILETQYF
TGTGCCAGCAGCTTCTCGACAATCTTGGAGACCCAGTACTTC
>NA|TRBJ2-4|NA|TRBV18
CASSPPGLSDIQYF
TGTGCCAGCTCACCACCGGGCCTTAGCGACATTCAGTACTTC
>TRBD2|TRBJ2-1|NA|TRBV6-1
CASSGGSSYNEQFF
TGTGCCAGCAGTGGCGGGAGCTCCTACAATGAGCAGTTCTTC
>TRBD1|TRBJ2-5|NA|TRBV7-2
CASSRDRRETQYF
TGTGCCAGCAGCCGGGACAGGAGAGAGACCCAGTACTTC
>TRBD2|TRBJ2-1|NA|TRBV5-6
CASSSFGTSGNNEQFF
TGTGCCAGCAGCTCTTTCGGGACTAGCGGGAACAATGAGCAGTTCTTC
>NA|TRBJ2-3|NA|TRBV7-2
CASSLAGQPPQYF
TGTGCCAGCAGCTTAGCGGGGCAGCCCCCGCAGTATTTT
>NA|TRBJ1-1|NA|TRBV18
CASSPTEGVSTEAFF
TGTGCCAGCTCACCAACAGAGGGGGTAAGCACTGAAGCTTTCTTT
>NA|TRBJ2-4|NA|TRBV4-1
CASSLRAGVAKNIQYF
TGCGCCAGCAGCCTCCGCGCAGGGGTAGCCAAAAACATTCAGTACTTC
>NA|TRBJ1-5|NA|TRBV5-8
CASSFRGNSNQPQHF
TGTGCCAGCAGCTTTAGAGGGAACAGCAATCAGCCCCAGCATTTT
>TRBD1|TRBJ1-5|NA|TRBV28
CASSLTTGGNQPQHF
TGTGCCAGCAGTTTAACCACAGGGGGCAATCAGCCCCAGCATTTT
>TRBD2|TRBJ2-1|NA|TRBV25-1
CASSEFRTSGHNEQFF
TGTGCCAGCAGTGAATTTAGGACTAGCGGACACAATGAGCAGTTCTTC
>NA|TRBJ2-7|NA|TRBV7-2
CASGLTEGGRYEQYF
TGTGCCAGCGGCCTTACGGAGGGGGGGAGGTACGAGCAGTACTTC
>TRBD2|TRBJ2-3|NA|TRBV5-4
CASSLARGGTDTQYF
TGTGCCAGCAGCTTGGCGCGGGGGGGCACAGATACGCAGTATTTT
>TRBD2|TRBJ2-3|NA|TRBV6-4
CASSDTGGPSDTQYF
TGTGCCAGCAGTGACACGGGAGGGCCGTCAGATACGCAGTATTTT
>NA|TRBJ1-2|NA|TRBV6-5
CASSPSHGLYGYTF
TGTGCCAGCAGTCCCTCACATGGACTCTATGGCTACACCTTC